Sequencing of this T cell receptor (beta chain) was carried out in a study of blood T cell repertoires in COVID-19 (dated by TCRdb to 2018 to 2021). At the level of the whole study: Samples from collaborators originated in the United States, Italy and Spain and spanned both the acute and convalescent phases of COVID-19. The prospective study material was composed of cDNA or gDNA derived from T cells, B-cell-depleted T cells, or PBMCs. The dataset comprised deeply sampled blood TCRbeta repertoires from subjects exposed to, actively infected with, or recovered from COVID-19. The repertoires were released in a freely available public database meant as a resource for research on the immune response to SARS-CoV-2. Samples came from the ongoing ImmuneRACE study (first 160 participants) plus 1,254 subjects from 6 global collaborators. Sample metadata almost always included a de-identified subject ID, COVID-19 status, age in years and sex. Where available, HLA class I and class II types were obtained from metadata supplied by the sample provider rather than from assay-based typing. What the work shows at the level of the full study, not this receptor alone: The quantity of clinical and demographic metadata differed by source and by participant and was supplied without curation.

To note about this clone: Its binding antigen is unknown. The input lacks base qualities; no much larger clone sits a single base away.

The immunoSEQ Assay, a bias-controlled multiplex PCR, was used to amplify TCRbeta CDR3 regions from genomic DNA. As for how the authors treated the data: The number of nucleated cells in each sample was estimated from the amplification of reference gene primers within the assay. To quantify the absolute abundance of each unique TCRbeta CDR3 rearrangement, sequence reads were collapsed and filtered. For each sample, productive Simpson clonality was calculated by taking the square root of Simpson's diversity index across productive rearrangements. What TCRdb holds here is the immuneACCESS table cut down to in-frame rearrangements. Part of the clones is not present; checked against another copy, under half of the missing clones reflect an unresolved V gene, and the others are unexplained. That table supplies the V and J calls and clone size; D and trimming were determined from the DNA. Here the sample has hundreds of thousands of clones; roughly 88% occur a single time. More than 2% of the sample is in the top ten clones.

Participants in the prospective study were enrolled through a virtual design, were aged roughly 18 to 100 years, and lived in roughly 26 United States geographic areas. In the prospective study, participants were assigned to cohorts based on the clinical history participants reported in a screening survey and a study questionnaire. Mobile phlebotomists in the prospective study collected whole blood, serum and a nasopharyngeal or oropharyngeal swab from every participant. Participants in the prospective study had the option to provide additional blood draws and questionnaires over an approximately 2-month period. Prospective study blood samples were shipped either frozen or at room temperature before DNA extraction. Trimming removed 0 bases from V and 5 bases from J, leaving 13 bases between the germline ends. The CDR3 runs 15 amino acids, cysteine and phenylalanine included. The retained sequence is limited to the CDR3, 45 bases, with the frame set at the first base. Sequences GTSNPN (CDR1) and SVGIG (CDR2) are obtained from the germline V gene (reference sequence).

This chain is built from TRBV30 and TRBJ1-4; a tentative D call is TRBD1 (5 bases match). This sequence was found in a woman in her thirties or forties with acute COVID-19. What was sequenced was PBMCs or T cells enriched from blood (not recorded which). The CDR3 protein: CAWSVKGLKNEKLFF. The sequenced DNA: TGTGCCTGGAGTGTGAAGGGGCTCAAAAATGAAAAACTGTTTTTT.